These T cell receptor beta chains were read from a single sample in a study of regulatory T cells in long-lasting Graves disease. Each CDR3 protein is one row after TCRdb ran MiXCR on the multiplex PCR reads. The sample records 310,000 or so distinct CDR3 sequences, 20% to 25% being singletons. Sequencing used peripheral blood mononuclear cells (PBMCs), obtained when the disease was refractory, from a patient treated with antithyroid drugs. These receptors all stem from a female donor with Graves disease. The CDR3 runs from the conserved cysteine through the conserved F or W.

v_call cdr3_aa
TRBV29-1 CSAWDRTDYEQYF
TRBV2 CASSITGRTNEKLFF
TRBV20-1 CSANSDGPSGANVLTF
TRBV6-5 CASSYGVGIREGEQFF
TRBV7-2 CASSFDGGNYGYTF
TRBV20-1 CSAVTPGTGDEQYF
TRBV27 CASSRRPGTEAFF
TRBV7-9 CASTPPSGPDYYEQYF
TRBV20-1 CSAPLPGAGGDTQYF
TRBV30 CAWTSVAGNTIYF
TRBV6-1 CASKDTLGQYEQYF
TRBV7-9 CASSLGRGDTEAFF
TRBV16 CASSQSNQPQHF
TRBV5-1 CASSLTGWKVGTGELFF
TRBV20-1 CSARVGRSSYNEQFF
TRBV6-5 CASSSRAGVNTEAFF
TRBV20-1 CSATRRTSPLSSYEQYF
TRBV27 CASSVIKGENQPQHF
TRBV20-1 CSAVEGDRDLYGYTF
TRBV20-1 CSADRAYEQYF
TRBV29-1 CSVGGGGQGTDTQYF
TRBV5-1 CASRFDTYEQYF
TRBV28 CASSFPRAIGAKNIQYF
TRBV7-9 CASRDSGVQEQYF
TRBV28 CASSGGAGPQETQYF
TRBV7-2 CASSQSSGNYEQYF
TRBV30 CAWSEGNEQYF
TRBV28 CASSLAGGGYGKLFF
TRBV6-1 CASRRLDSTPLHF
TRBV2 CASSPGGRGYGYTF
TRBV12-3/TRBV12-4 CASSHGTVNTEAFF
TRBV29-1 CSARSGTGGPNTEAFF
TRBV20-1 CSASKGTASYEQYF
TRBV7-8 CASSWTGYETQYF
TRBV20-1 CSAREGLADSYEQYF
TRBV13 CASSEARSVSYEQYF
TRBV3-1 CASSQSGGLAIYEQYF
TRBV28 CASRYIGELFF
TRBV19 CASSMGDTGELFF
TRBV28 CASKTGGTNYGYTF
TRBV2 CASGTGNSYEQYF
TRBV7-2 CASSWATGGRKLFF
TRBV28 CASSRIDRSYGYTF
TRBV12-3/TRBV12-4 CASRPGTGVAYTGELFF
TRBV6-5 CASSSGQTGRGQPQHF
TRBV19 CASRQGLHGELFF
TRBV12-3/TRBV12-4 CASSPQGGEGNTIYF
TRBV14 CASSQSSLQEQYF
TRBV15 CATSSTGGPEAFF
TRBV6-5 CASSYEGTLNSPLHF
TRBV7-9 CASSSGGDWLQETQYF
TRBV11-2 CASSLESGAGYTF
TRBV11-2 CASSFALPRETQYF